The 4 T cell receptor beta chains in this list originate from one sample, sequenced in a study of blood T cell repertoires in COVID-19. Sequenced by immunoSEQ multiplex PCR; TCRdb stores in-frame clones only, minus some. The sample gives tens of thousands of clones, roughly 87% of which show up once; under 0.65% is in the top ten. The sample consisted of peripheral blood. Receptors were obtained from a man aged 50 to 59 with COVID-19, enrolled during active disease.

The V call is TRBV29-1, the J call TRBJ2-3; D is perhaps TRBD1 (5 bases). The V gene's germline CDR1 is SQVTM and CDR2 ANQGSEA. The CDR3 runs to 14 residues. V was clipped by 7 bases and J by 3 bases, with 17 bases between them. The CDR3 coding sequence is TGCAGCGCGGTTGTTGGGGCGGTGACAGATACGCAGTATTTT. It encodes CSAVVGAVTDTQYF.

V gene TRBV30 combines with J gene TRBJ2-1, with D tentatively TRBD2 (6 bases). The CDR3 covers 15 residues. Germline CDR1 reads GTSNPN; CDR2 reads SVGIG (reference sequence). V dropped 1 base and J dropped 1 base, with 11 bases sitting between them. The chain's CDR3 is CAWSGRLESYNEQFF. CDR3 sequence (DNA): TGTGCCTGGAGTGGGAGACTAGAATCCTACAATGAGCAGTTCTTC.

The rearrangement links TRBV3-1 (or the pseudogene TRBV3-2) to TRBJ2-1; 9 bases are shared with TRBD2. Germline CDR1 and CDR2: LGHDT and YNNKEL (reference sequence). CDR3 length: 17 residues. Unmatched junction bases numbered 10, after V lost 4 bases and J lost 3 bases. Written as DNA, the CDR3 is TGTGCCAGCAGCCCTCGGGGTCTAGCGGGAATCTACAATGAGCAGTTCTTC. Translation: CASSPRGLAGIYNEQFF.

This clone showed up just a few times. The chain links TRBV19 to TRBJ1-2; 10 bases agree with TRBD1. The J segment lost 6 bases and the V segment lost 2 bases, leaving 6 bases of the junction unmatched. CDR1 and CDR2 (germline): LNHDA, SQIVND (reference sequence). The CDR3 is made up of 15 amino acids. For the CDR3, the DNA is TGTGCCAGTAGTATATCGACAGGGGGCTCGAATGGCTACACCTTC. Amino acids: CASSISTGGSNGYTF.